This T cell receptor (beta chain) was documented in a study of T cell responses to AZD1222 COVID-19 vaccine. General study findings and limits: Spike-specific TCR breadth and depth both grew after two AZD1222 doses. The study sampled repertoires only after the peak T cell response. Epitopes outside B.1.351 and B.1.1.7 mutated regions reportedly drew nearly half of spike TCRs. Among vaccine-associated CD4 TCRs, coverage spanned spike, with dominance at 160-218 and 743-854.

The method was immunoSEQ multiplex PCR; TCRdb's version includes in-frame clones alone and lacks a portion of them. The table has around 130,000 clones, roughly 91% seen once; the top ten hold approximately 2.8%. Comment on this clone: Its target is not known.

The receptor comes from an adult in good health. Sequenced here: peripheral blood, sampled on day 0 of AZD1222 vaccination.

In DNA form, the CDR3 reads TGTGCCAGTAGAACCCCAGGGACTGGAAACACCATATATTTT. Protein: CASRTPGTGNTIYF. The V and J genes are TRBV19 and TRBJ1-3, with D possibly being TRBD1 (5 bases). Germline CDR1 is LNHDA and CDR2 is SQIVND (reference sequence). The CDR3 spans 14 residues. V was shortened by 6 bases and J by 2 bases, with 11 bases between the two germline ends.